The 11 T cell receptor beta chains given below trace back to one sample, sequenced in a study of technical replicates of blood from a few donors. Measured with immunoSEQ multiplex PCR; TCRdb has only the in-frame clones, and not every one. This table has 60,000 to 65,000 clones, around nine tenths appearing once. Input material: PBMCs. The receptors were gathered from a human donor in good health. Some clones in this sample may be carry-over from other donors' samples.

The chain joins TRBV11-2 to TRBJ2-2, with D maybe TRBD2 (5 bases). The V and J ends lost 7 bases and 6 bases respectively, with 15 bases between them. This CDR3 is 14 amino acids long. In germline, CDR1 is SGHAT, CDR2 FQNNGV. The DNA for the CDR3 is TGTGCCAGCATCGCGCCGGGGTTATCCGGGGAGCTGTTTTTT. It codes for CASIAPGLSGELFF.

The chain joins TRBV5-3 to TRBJ2-5; 8 bases map to TRBD2. TRBV5-3 belongs to the ORF category, with a function that is uncertain. This CDR3 has 16 residues. V trimming: 0 bases; J trimming: 2 bases; junction bases outside the gene matches: 6. Here the CDR3 DNA reads TGTGCCAGAAGCTTGGAGGGGTTAGCGGGGCAAGAGACCCAGTACTTC. Amino acid sequence: CARSLEGLAGQETQYF.

The chain is built from TRBV7-2 and TRBJ2-7, with TRBD2 identical over 9 bases. This CDR3 is 19 amino acids long. CDR1 is SGHTA and CDR2 is FQGNSA in the germline V gene. J was trimmed by 3 bases and V by 1 base; bases with no gene match: 16. CDR3 DNA sequence: TGTGCCAGCAGCTTAGGGGATCATAAGGCTAGCGGGGTGGGCTACGAGCAGTACTTC. This sequence encodes CASSLGDHKASGVGYEQYF. Drawing the rest from reference TRBV7-2 and TRBJ2-7, the complete variable domain is GAGVSQSPSNKVTEKGKDVELRCDPISGHTALYWYRQSLGQGLEFLIYFQGNSAPDKSGLPSDRFSAERTGGSVSTLTIQRTQQEDSAVYLCASSLGDHKASGVGYEQYFGPGTRLTVT.

This clone was recorded a few times. The V call is TRBV9, the J call TRBJ1-1; D perhaps matches TRBD1 (6 bases). Between the trimmed V and J ends, which lost 0 bases and 5 bases, there was a span of 14 bases. The CDR3 consists of 15 residues. Germline V CDR1 and CDR2: SGDLS, YYNGEE. The CDR3 nucleotides read TGTGCCAGCAGCGTAGATCCCAGGGGTGGAACTGAAGCTTTCTTT. Protein sequence: CASSVDPRGGTEAFF.

This sequence joins TRBV4-3 and TRBJ2-1; D not certain. In germline, CDR1 is LGHNA, CDR2 YSLEER. Trimming left V 0 bases short and J 4 bases short, with 10 bases between. CDR3 length: 15 residues. As DNA, the CDR3 is TGCGCCAGCAGCCAAGATTGGCAGTCTTACAATGAGCAGTTCTTC. Translation: CASSQDWQSYNEQFF.

The chain uses TRBV5-1 and TRBJ2-2; maybe TRBD1 (6 bases). Trimming took 6 bases from V and 5 from J, leaving 14 bases between them. CDR1 is SGHRS, CDR2 YFSETQ, per germline. The CDR3 covers 14 residues. CDR3 in DNA: TGCGCCAGCAAGGTGGCAGGGGAGACCGGGGAGCTGTTTTTT. Encoded protein: CASKVAGETGELFF.

The chain recombines TRBV2 with TRBJ1-4, with TRBD1 identical over 8 bases. After removal of 10 bases from V and 0 bases from J, the junction contained 7 bases not matched to a gene. Germline CDR1 and CDR2: SNHLY and FYNNEI. The CDR3 is made up of 15 amino acids. The CDR3 loop is CATTQGAATNEKLFF. CDR3 nucleotides: TGTGCCACTACCCAGGGGGCCGCAACTAATGAAAAACTGTTTTTT. Full variable domain (outside the CDR3, taken from reference TRBV2 and TRBJ1-4): EPEVTQTPSHQVTQMGQEVILRCVPISNHLYFYWYRQILGQKVEFLVSFYNNEISEKSEIFDDQFSVERPDGSNFTLKIRSTKLEDSAMYFCATTQGAATNEKLFFGSGTQLSVL.

The J gene is TRBJ2-7, the V gene TRBV18; D is ambiguous. There are 13 residues in the CDR3. V lost 3 bases and J 2 bases, leaving 8 bases between the germline ends. From germline, CDR1 is KGHSH and CDR2 LQKENI. The CDR3 reads CASSPGSPYEQYF. The CDR3 coding sequence is TGTGCCAGCTCACCGGGCTCTCCCTACGAGCAGTACTTC.

The V and J genes are TRBV4-1 and TRBJ1-2; D is ambiguous. Germline CDR1 MGHRA, CDR2 YSYEKL. The CDR3 runs to 14 residues. The ends were cut back, 3 bases at V and 5 bases at J, with 13 bases in the middle. CDR3 amino acids: CASSHGADGYGYTF. CDR3 coding DNA: TGCGCCAGCAGCCATGGAGCAGATGGGTATGGCTACACCTTC.

J is TRBJ1-2 and V is TRBV11-3; TRBD1 agrees at 8 bases. V lost 5 bases, J lost 2 bases, and 4 bases stayed unmatched. The germline gives CDR1 SGHNT, CDR2 YENEEA. The CDR3 spans 14 residues. DNA of the CDR3: TGTGCCAGCAGCATGGCAGGGGGCAACTATGGCTACACCTTC. It codes for CASSMAGGNYGYTF.

The chain recombines TRBV4-3 with TRBJ2-7, with 9 bases fitting TRBD1. The germline gives CDR1 LGHNA, CDR2 YSLEER. V lost 5 bases to trimming and J lost 2 bases; unmatched junction nucleotides: 4. The CDR3 loop spans 14 amino acids. The CDR3 DNA sequence: TGCGCCAGCAGCACCCGACAGGGGGCCTACGAGCAGTACTTC. It specifies CASSTRQGAYEQYF.